Included here is one T cell receptor (beta chain) sequence, with context. Its antigen is not identified. The data are from a study of OX40 agonist ivuxolimab in advanced cancers. Study as a whole: From about 23 to 85 years was the age range, with a mean of around 60 years, and over 70% were male. Partial responses occurred in three patients (one hepatocellular carcinoma, two cutaneous melanoma).

Trimming pared 8 bases from V and 7 bases from J, leaving 12 bases between. The CDR3 is 13 amino acids. Germline CDR1 SGHTA, CDR2 FQGNSA. Profiled with immunoSEQ multiplex PCR; TCRdb holds only in-frame clones, not every one. The sample includes about 78,000 clones, roughly 87% of them seen just once. General observations from the study: Clones of CD4+ and CD8+ blood T cells grew by week 6 at doses of 0.1 to 3.0 mg/kg. Compared with CD4+, CD8+ T cells on average had more expanded clones.

This specimen consisted of CD4+ or CD8+ T cells sorted from blood, obtained in a trial of the OX40 agonist ivuxolimab. The receptor comes from an adult with an advanced solid tumor such as melanoma, head and neck, liver or kidney cancer. The chain couples TRBV7-2 to TRBJ1-6, with D perhaps matching TRBD1 (5 bases). CDR3 DNA sequence: TGTGCCAGCGGCCGCGACAGAAATTCACCCCTCCACTTT. This encodes CASGRDRNSPLHF.